The rows below give T cell receptor beta chains drawn from one sample of a study of blood T cell repertoires in COVID-19. Sequencing was performed with immunoSEQ multiplex PCR; in TCRdb, only in-frame clones are kept and a portion is missing. The sample holds 250,000 or so clones; approximately 84% are singletons and the top ten take about 4%. Sequencing used peripheral blood. These receptors came from a man in his forties or fifties with acute or convalescent COVID-19. CDR3s include the opening cysteine and the closing phenylalanine or tryptophan. The order of the fields is CDR3 DNA, CDR3 protein, J gene, D gene, V gene, clone size. D genes are given only for firm matches. Not all rows give a size; the values are once, few, many and, for expanded clones, a class.

TGTGCCAGCAGCCAAGATCGTCGGACAGGGTCCTCCTACGAGCAGTACTTC | CASSQDRRTGSSYEQYF | TRBJ2-7 | TRBD1 | TRBV3-1/TRBV3-2 | -
TGTGCCAGCAGCTCGGGACAGGGGGCTTCCTACGAGCAGTACTTC | CASSSGQGASYEQYF | TRBJ2-7 | TRBD1 | TRBV11-3 | -
TGTGCCAGCAAGCTGGGACAGGGGAGGGAGACCCAGTACTTC | CASKLGQGRETQYF | TRBJ2-5 | TRBD1 | TRBV6-6 | -
TGTGCCACCAGTGCGTCCTACAATGAGCAGTTCTTC | CATSASYNEQFF | TRBJ2-1 | - | TRBV24-1 | -
TGTGCCAGCAGTTATCCAGGGATAAGCTCCTACGAGCAGTACTTC | CASSYPGISSYEQYF | TRBJ2-7 | - | TRBV6-2/TRBV6-3 | -
TGTGCCAGCAGCCAAGGTGTCCAGGGGTACGAGCAGTACTTC | CASSQGVQGYEQYF | TRBJ2-7 | - | TRBV4-2 | -
TGTGCCAGCAGCTTAGATGAGGCGGGTGAAGCTTTCTTT | CASSLDEAGEAFF | TRBJ1-1 | - | TRBV11-3 | -
TGTGCCAGCAGCTATACAGATATGAACACTGAAGCTTTCTTT | CASSYTDMNTEAFF | TRBJ1-1 | - | TRBV7-9 | -
TGCGCCAGCAGCGGGAGACAGGGGGTCGACACTGAAGCTTTCTTT | CASSGRQGVDTEAFF | TRBJ1-1 | TRBD1 | TRBV5-1 | few
TGTGCCAGCCTAACCAACCGGGGGGCCTACGAGCAGTACTTC | CASLTNRGAYEQYF | TRBJ2-7 | TRBD2 | TRBV18 | -
TGTGCCAGCAGCCAGAATCCGTCCCCGGGGTACAATGAGCAGTTCTTC | CASSQNPSPGYNEQFF | TRBJ2-1 | - | TRBV3-1/TRBV3-2 | -
TGTGCCAGCAGCTCCCATGGGTTGGCGGGTACCTACGAGCAGTACTTC | CASSSHGLAGTYEQYF | TRBJ2-7 | - | TRBV7-2 | -
TGTGCCATCAGTGAGACTACGGGCTCCTACAATGAGCAGTTCTTC | CAISETTGSYNEQFF | TRBJ2-1 | - | TRBV10-3 | -
TGTGCCAGCAGCGTAGGTGGGGGCCTAGCGGAAATCTATGGCTACACCTTC | CASSVGGGLAEIYGYTF | TRBJ1-2 | - | TRBV9 | -
TGTGCCATCAAATGGCACAGTGACGGAAACACCATATATTTT | CAIKWHSDGNTIYF | TRBJ1-3 | - | TRBV10-3 | -
TGTGCCAGCAGTTACGGACAGGGGGACTACGAGCAGTACTTC | CASSYGQGDYEQYF | TRBJ2-7 | TRBD1 | TRBV6-5 | -
TGCGCCAGCAGCCAAGCAAGGCAGGGAGGCACTGAAGCTTTCTTT | CASSQARQGGTEAFF | TRBJ1-1 | - | TRBV4-1 | -
TGTGCCAGCAGTTACGCTCGGGGGGCCTACGAGCAGTACTTC | CASSYARGAYEQYF | TRBJ2-7 | TRBD2 | TRBV6-5 | once
TGTGCCAGCAGCTACAGGGGGCATGAGGGTTACGAGCAGTACTTC | CASSYRGHEGYEQYF | TRBJ2-7 | TRBD1 | TRBV11-3 | -
TGTGCCAGCAGCCCCCGGGGGGAGGGCCGCGAGACCCAGTACTTC | CASSPRGEGRETQYF | TRBJ2-5 | TRBD2 | TRBV11-3 | -
TGCGCCAGCAGCCAAGATACACAGGGATCGTATTCACCCCTCCACTTT | CASSQDTQGSYSPLHF | TRBJ1-6 | - | TRBV4-1 | -
TGTGCCAGCAGGTCAGGGGGCTTGGAGACCCAGTACTTC | CASRSGGLETQYF | TRBJ2-5 | TRBD1 | TRBV5-8 | few
TGTGCCAGTAGCCCGGGACTTTGGGACTCCTACGAGCAGTACTTC | CASSPGLWDSYEQYF | TRBJ2-7 | - | TRBV19 | -
TGTGCCAGTAGTGCCTCAGGGAATCAGCCCCAGCATTTT | CASSASGNQPQHF | TRBJ1-5 | - | TRBV19 | -
TGTGCCAGCAGCCCAAGACAGGGGGCTGAAGCTTTCTTT | CASSPRQGAEAFF | TRBJ1-1 | TRBD1 | TRBV7-2 | -
TGTGCCAGCAGTTATCAGGGGGGCTTTCAGCCCCAGCATTTT | CASSYQGGFQPQHF | TRBJ1-5 | TRBD1 | TRBV6-2/TRBV6-3 | -
TGTGCCTGGAGTGTTGGGCGATCTGAAGCTTTCTTT | CAWSVGRSEAFF | TRBJ1-1 | - | TRBV30 | few
TGTGCCAGCTCACATAGAGGGACAGCAATTAACTATGGCTACACCTTC | CASSHRGTAINYGYTF | TRBJ1-2 | TRBD1 | TRBV27 | -
TGTGCCAGCAGCTTAGGGCGGGGGCTGTCCTACGAGCAGTACTTC | CASSLGRGLSYEQYF | TRBJ2-7 | - | TRBV7-2 | -
TGCGCCAGCAGCCAAGATAGGTCAACAGAGAACACTGAAGCTTTCTTT | CASSQDRSTENTEAFF | TRBJ1-1 | - | TRBV4-1 | -
TGTGCCAGCTCAGAAATGCAGGGGGTTAATGAAAAACTGTTTTTT | CASSEMQGVNEKLFF | TRBJ1-4 | TRBD1 | TRBV18 | -
TGCGCCAGCAGCTTACGCGGGGGGGCCGCTGGGGCCAACGTCCTGACTTTC | CASSLRGGAAGANVLTF | TRBJ2-6 | TRBD2 | TRBV5-1 | -
TGTGCCAGCAGTGAATCAGGGGGCAGAACAGATACGCAGTATTTT | CASSESGGRTDTQYF | TRBJ2-3 | TRBD1 | TRBV6-1 | -
TGTGCCAGCAGCGTAGTCAGCTCTGGAAACACCATATATTTT | CASSVVSSGNTIYF | TRBJ1-3 | - | TRBV9 | -
TGTGCCAGCAGATCGCGCCTATCGACTGCGGGGGACTATGGCTACACCTTC | CASRSRLSTAGDYGYTF | TRBJ1-2 | - | TRBV2 | -
TGTGCCAGCAGCTTTCTACAGGCGAAGAACACTGAAGCTTTCTTT | CASSFLQAKNTEAFF | TRBJ1-1 | - | TRBV11-2 | -
TGTGCCAGCAGCACTCATCCCCAGCGGATTGGAAACACCATATATTTT | CASSTHPQRIGNTIYF | TRBJ1-3 | - | TRBV9 | -
TGTGCCAGCAGCTTAGCGTCTTTGGGACAGGGGCTCTACGAGCAGTACTTC | CASSLASLGQGLYEQYF | TRBJ2-7 | TRBD1 | TRBV7-8 | -
TGTGCCAGCAGTCGCGGGCTCATGGTCTACGAGCAGTACTTC | CASSRGLMVYEQYF | TRBJ2-7 | - | TRBV7-9 | -
TGTGCCTGGAGTGTAATTTCTCGTAAGCCCTACGAGCAGTACTTC | CAWSVISRKPYEQYF | TRBJ2-7 | - | TRBV30 | -
TGTGCCAGCAGCTCCCTCGGGGGAAGCTCTGGAAACACCATATATTTT | CASSSLGGSSGNTIYF | TRBJ1-3 | - | TRBV7-9 | -
TGCGCCAGCAGCTTGTTTGCCAGCGGGTCTGGAAACACCATATATTTT | CASSLFASGSGNTIYF | TRBJ1-3 | - | TRBV5-1 | few
TGTGCCAGTACCAAAATTGACAGTCTCGGAAGGGTGGTAGGCACTGAAGCTTTCTTT | CASTKIDSLGRVVGTEAFF | TRBJ1-1 | - | TRBV19 | once
TGCGCCAGCAGCATGGGGACTAGCGGGAATCAAGAGACCCAGTACTTC | CASSMGTSGNQETQYF | TRBJ2-5 | TRBD2 | TRBV5-1 | -
TGCGCCAGCAGCGTCAGGGGGCCCAGCTATGGCTACACCTTC | CASSVRGPSYGYTF | TRBJ1-2 | TRBD1 | TRBV5-1 | -
TGTGCCAGCAGCGTAGATCTAGGGGACAGCCCCTATTCACCCCTCCACTTT | CASSVDLGDSPYSPLHF | TRBJ1-6 | TRBD1 | TRBV9 | -
TGCGCCAGCAGCTTCACGACAGCCGACTCTGGAAACACCATATATTTT | CASSFTTADSGNTIYF | TRBJ1-3 | - | TRBV4-1 | -
TGTGCCATCAGTGAGTCGCAAGGGACAGGGAACACTGAAGCTTTCTTT | CAISESQGTGNTEAFF | TRBJ1-1 | TRBD1 | TRBV10-3 | -
TGTGCCAGCAGCCACCGGGACAGGGGATACGAGCAGTACTTC | CASSHRDRGYEQYF | TRBJ2-7 | TRBD1 | TRBV11-3 | -
TGTGCCAGCAGCTTGGCGGGAGATGGCACAGATACGCAGTATTTT | CASSLAGDGTDTQYF | TRBJ2-3 | TRBD2 | TRBV7-6 | -
TGCGCCAGCAGCTTTTCAGGGGGCAGCTACAATGAGCAGTTCTTC | CASSFSGGSYNEQFF | TRBJ2-1 | TRBD1 | TRBV5-1 | -
TGTGCCAGCAGCCAAGTACTAGCGGGGGAACAAGAGACCCAGTACTTC | CASSQVLAGEQETQYF | TRBJ2-5 | TRBD2 | TRBV3-1/TRBV3-2 | -
TGTGCCAGTAGTATAAGAGCAACTAATGAAAAACTGTTTTTT | CASSIRATNEKLFF | TRBJ1-4 | - | TRBV19 | -